Given below is one T cell receptor beta chain in context. Recruited during active infection, patients (from Seattle) were subsequently followed longitudinally. The data were obtained in a study of blood T cell repertoires in COVID-19. Study-wide context: The United States, Italy and Spain provided the acute and convalescent COVID-19 samples. In each case, the material was cDNA or gDNA derived from T cells, B-cell-depleted T cells, or PBMCs.

The CDR3 spans 13 residues. Germline V gene data show CDR1 as SGHAT and CDR2 as FQNNGV. V gave up 5 bases and J gave up 3 bases, with 11 bases separating them. Authors' processing steps: Reference gene primer amplification gave nucleated cell count estimates. Sequencing was performed with immunoSEQ multiplex PCR; in TCRdb, only in-frame clones are kept and a portion is missing. Clone size and V and J calls were adopted from that table, with D and trimming inferred from the DNA. The sample lists around 320,000 clones; around 92% were seen once. The sequence was collected from a woman aged 25-40 years with COVID-19, enrolled during active disease. The chain carries TRBV11-2 and TRBJ2-7; D is possibly TRBD2 (5 bases). Material for sequencing was peripheral blood. The CDR3 protein is CASSVVGVYEQYF. The DNA for the CDR3 is TGTGCCAGCAGCGTTGTCGGGGTCTACGAGCAGTACTTC.